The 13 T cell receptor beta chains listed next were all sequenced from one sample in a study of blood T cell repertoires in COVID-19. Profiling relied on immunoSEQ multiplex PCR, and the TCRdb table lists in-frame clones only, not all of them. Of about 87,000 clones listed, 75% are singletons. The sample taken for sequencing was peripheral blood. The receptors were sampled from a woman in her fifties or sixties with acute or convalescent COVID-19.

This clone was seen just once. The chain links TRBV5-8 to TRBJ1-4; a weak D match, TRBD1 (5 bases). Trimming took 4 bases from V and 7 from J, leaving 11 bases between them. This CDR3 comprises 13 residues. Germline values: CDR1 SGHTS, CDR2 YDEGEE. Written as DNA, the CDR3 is TGTGCCAGCAGCCCTTTAAGGGGTGAAAAACTGTTTTTT. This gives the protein CASSPLRGEKLFF.

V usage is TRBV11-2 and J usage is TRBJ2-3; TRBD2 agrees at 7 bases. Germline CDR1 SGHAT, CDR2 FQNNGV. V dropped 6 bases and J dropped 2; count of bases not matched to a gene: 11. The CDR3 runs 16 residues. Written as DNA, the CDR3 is TGTGCCAGCAGTAAGGGACTATCAGTCCTCACAGATACGCAGTATTTT. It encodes CASSKGLSVLTDTQYF.

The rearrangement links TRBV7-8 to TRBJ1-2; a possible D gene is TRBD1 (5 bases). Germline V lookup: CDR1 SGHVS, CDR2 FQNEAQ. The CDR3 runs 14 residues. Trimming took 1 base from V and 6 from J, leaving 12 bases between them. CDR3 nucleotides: TGTGCCAGCAGCTTAGGGAGGGGTGAGGATGGCTACACCTTC. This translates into CASSLGRGEDGYTF.

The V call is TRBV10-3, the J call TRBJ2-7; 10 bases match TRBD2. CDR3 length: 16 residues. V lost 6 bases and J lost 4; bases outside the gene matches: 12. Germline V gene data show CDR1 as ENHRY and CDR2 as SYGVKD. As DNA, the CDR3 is TGTGCCATCAGCGATCTACTAGCGGGGTCTTCATACGAGCAGTACTTC. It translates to CAISDLLAGSSYEQYF.

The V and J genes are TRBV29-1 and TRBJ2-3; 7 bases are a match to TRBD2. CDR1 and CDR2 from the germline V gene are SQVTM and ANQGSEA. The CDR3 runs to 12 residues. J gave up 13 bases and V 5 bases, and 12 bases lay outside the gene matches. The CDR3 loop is CSVRLALPPEYF. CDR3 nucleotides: TGCAGCGTTCGACTAGCCCTCCCGCCGGAGTATTTT.

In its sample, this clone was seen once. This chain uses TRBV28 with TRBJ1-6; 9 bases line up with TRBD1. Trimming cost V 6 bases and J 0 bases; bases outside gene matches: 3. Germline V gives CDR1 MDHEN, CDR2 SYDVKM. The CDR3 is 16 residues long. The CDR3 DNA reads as TGTGCCAGCAGGTCGACAGGGGGCTCCTATAATTCACCCCTCCACTTT. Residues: CASRSTGGSYNSPLHF.

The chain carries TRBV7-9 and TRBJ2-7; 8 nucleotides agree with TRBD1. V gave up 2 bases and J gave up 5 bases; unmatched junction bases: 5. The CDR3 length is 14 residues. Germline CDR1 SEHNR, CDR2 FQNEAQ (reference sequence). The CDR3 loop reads CASSLSGGLDEQYF. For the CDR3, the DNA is TGTGCCAGCAGCTTATCAGGGGGCCTGGACGAGCAGTACTTC.

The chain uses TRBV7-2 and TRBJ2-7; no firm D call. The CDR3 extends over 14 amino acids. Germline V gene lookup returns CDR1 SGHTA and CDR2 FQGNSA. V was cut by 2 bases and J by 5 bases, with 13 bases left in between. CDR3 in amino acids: CASSLSLASHEQYF. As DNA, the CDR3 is TGTGCCAGCAGCTTATCGCTTGCGAGCCACGAGCAGTACTTC.

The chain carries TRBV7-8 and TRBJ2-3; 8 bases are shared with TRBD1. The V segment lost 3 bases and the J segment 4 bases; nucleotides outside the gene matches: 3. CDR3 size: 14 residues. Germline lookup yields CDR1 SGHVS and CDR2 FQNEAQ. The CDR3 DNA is TGTGCCAGCAGCTTGCGGACAGGGCCAGATACGCAGTATTTT. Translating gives CASSLRTGPDTQYF. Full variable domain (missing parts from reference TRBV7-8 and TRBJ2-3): GAGVSQSPRYKVAKRGQDVALRCDPISGHVSLFWYQQALGQGPEFLTYFQNEAQLDKSGLPSDRFFAERPEGSVSTLKIQRTQQEDSAVYLCASSLRTGPDTQYFGPGTRLTVL.

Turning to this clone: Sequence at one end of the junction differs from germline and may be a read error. The chain's CDR3 is CAGSQDQGMNTEAFF. The CDR3 bases are TGTGCCGGCAGCCAAGATCAGGGTATGAACACTGAAGCTTTCTTT. V gene TRBV4-2 combines with J gene TRBJ1-1, with a weak D call TRBD1 (5 bases). The germline V gene has CDR1 LGHNA and CDR2 YNFKEQ. The CDR3 length is 15 residues.

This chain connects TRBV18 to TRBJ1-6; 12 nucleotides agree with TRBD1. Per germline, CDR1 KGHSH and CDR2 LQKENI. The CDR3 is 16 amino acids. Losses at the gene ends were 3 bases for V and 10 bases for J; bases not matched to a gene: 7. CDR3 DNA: TGTGCCAGCTCACCCGGGACAGGGGGCTCGGGGTCACCCCTCCACTTT. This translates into CASSPGTGGSGSPLHF. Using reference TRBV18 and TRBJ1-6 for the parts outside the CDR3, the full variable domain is NAGVMQNPRHLVRRRGQEARLRCSPMKGHSHVYWYRQLPEEGLKFMVYLQKENIIDESGMPKERFSAEFPKEGPSILRIQQVVRGDSAAYFCASSPGTGGSGSPLHFGNGTRLTVT.

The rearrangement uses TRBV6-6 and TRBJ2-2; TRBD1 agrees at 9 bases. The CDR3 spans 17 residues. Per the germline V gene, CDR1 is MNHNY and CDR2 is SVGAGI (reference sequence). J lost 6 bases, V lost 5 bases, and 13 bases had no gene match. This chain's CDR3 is CASSQTLRTGEAGELFF. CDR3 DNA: TGTGCCAGCAGTCAAACCCTCCGGACAGGGGAGGCCGGGGAGCTGTTTTTT.

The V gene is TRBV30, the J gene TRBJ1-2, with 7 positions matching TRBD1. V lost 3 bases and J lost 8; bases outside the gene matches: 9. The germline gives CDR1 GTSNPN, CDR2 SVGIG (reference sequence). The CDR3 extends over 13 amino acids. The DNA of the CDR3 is TGTGCCTGGAGCTCGGGACAGAGGAGGGGCTACACCTTC. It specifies CAWSSGQRRGYTF. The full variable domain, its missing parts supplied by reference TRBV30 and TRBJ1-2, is SQTIHQWPATLVQPVGSPLSLECTVEGTSNPNLYWYRQAAGRGLQLLFYSVGIGQISSEVPQNLSASRPQDRQFILSSKKLLLSDSGFYLCAWSSGQRRGYTFGSGTRLTVV.